The 15 T cell receptor beta chains below all came from one sample that was sequenced in a study of prognosis after radiotherapy for stage I lung cancer. Multiplex PCR, run in two rounds, amplified TCR beta CDR3 from genomic DNA. Every TRBV and TRBJ gene had its own specific primer in first-round PCR. TCRdb reprocessed the multiplex PCR reads with MiXCR, giving one entry per CDR3 protein. The sample yields about 16,000 distinct CDR3 sequences, approximately 40% seen once. The input for sequencing was PBMCs, taken before or after stereotactic body radiation therapy (not recorded which). These receptors all stem from a donor aged 50 or older with non-small cell lung cancer.

The J gene is TRBJ2-1, the V gene TRBV29-1, with D tentatively TRBD1 or TRBD2 (6 bases each). The V end was cut by 6 bases, the J end by 8 bases, with 23 bases between. CDR1 and CDR2 from the germline V gene are SQVTM and ANQGSEA. This CDR3 region has 15 residues. In DNA form, the CDR3 reads TGCAGCGTGGGGGGCTGGGACTTAGCAAATCATGAGCAGTTCTTC. It specifies CSVGGWDLANHEQFF.

This clonotype has ten or more counts. The rearrangement joins TRBV30 to TRBJ2-7; D perhaps matches TRBD2 (5 bases). The germline gives CDR1 GTSNPN, CDR2 SVGIG (reference sequence). V was cut by 3 bases and J by 5 bases, with 23 bases left in between. The CDR3 loop spans 16 amino acids. The CDR3 region is CAWSLTGSPARNEQYF. The CDR3 nucleotides read TGTGCCTGGAGCCTTACGGGAAGCCCGGCAAGGAACGAGCAGTACTTC.

Comment on this clonotype: A read error is possible here, since a much larger clone lies one base away. V usage is TRBV29-1 and J usage is TRBJ2-5; perhaps TRBD1 as D (5 bases). CDR1 and CDR2 from the germline V gene are SQVTM and ANQGSEA. This CDR3 is built from 12 residues. CDR3 DNA: TGCATCGCTCCGCAGGGTGGAGAGACCCAGTACTTC. It codes for CIAPQGGETQYF.

This clonotype was seen many times. The chain has TRBV7-3 and TRBJ2-1; D is possibly TRBD1 or TRBD2 (6 bases each). The CDR3 sequence is 15 residues long. Looked up from germline, CDR1 is SGHTA and CDR2 is FQGTGA. V shed 9 bases and J shed 2 bases, with 17 bases lying between them. The CDR3 is CARRGGTTPYNEQFF. The CDR3 bases are TGTGCCAGGAGGGGCGGGACAACCCCCTACAATGAGCAGTTCTTC. Using reference TRBV7-3 and TRBJ2-1 for the parts outside the CDR3, the full variable domain is GAGVSQTPSNKVTEKGKYVELRCDPISGHTALYWYRQSLGQGPEFLIYFQGTGAADDSGLPNDRFFAVRPEGSVSTLKIQRTERGDSAVYLCARRGGTTPYNEQFFGPGTRLTVL.

Many counts were recorded for this clonotype. The gene calls are TRBV11-2 and TRBJ1-4, with 8 bases fitting TRBD1. V gave up 1 base and J gave up 13 bases; unmatched junction bases: 8. The germline V gene has CDR1 SGHAT and CDR2 FQNNGV. This CDR3 spans 14 amino acids. The CDR3 nucleotides read TGTGCCAGCAGCTTAGGGGACAGGACGAAAAGACTGTTTTTT. Protein: CASSLGDRTKRLFF.

Turning to this clonotype: Only one base separates this from a far larger clonotype, so it likely reflects a read error. The CDR3 here is CASRTGGGDTQYF. Written as DNA, the CDR3 is TGTGCCAGCAGGACAGGGGGCGGGGATACCCAGTACTTC. V usage is TRBV6-1 and J usage is TRBJ2-7, with TRBD1 matching over 10 bases. The J segment lost 10 bases and the V segment lost 6 bases, leaving 9 bases of the junction unmatched. The CDR3 has 13 residues. Germline loops: CDR1 MNHNS, CDR2 SASEGT.

This clonotype is medium-sized. The gene calls are TRBV20-1 and TRBJ1-6; 7 bases align to TRBD1. Germline V CDR1 and CDR2: DFQATT, SNEGSKA (reference sequence). The CDR3 length is 15 residues. Trimming removed 3 bases from V and 7 bases from J; junction bases left unmatched: 9. The CDR3 nucleotides read TGCAGTGCTAGTAGGGGGCGCGGGTCCAATTCACCCCTCCACTTT. Translated: CSASRGRGSNSPLHF.

This clonotype is deemed medium-sized. The chain has TRBV27 and TRBJ2-1; 7 positions match TRBD2. Germline V gene sequence: CDR1 MNHEY, CDR2 SMNVEV (reference sequence). This CDR3 comprises 14 residues. V gave up 6 bases and J gave up 2 bases; unmatched junction bases: 4. The CDR3 DNA follows: TGTGCCAGCAGGGCTAGCGGAACCTACAATGAGCAGTTCTTC. Its translation is CASRASGTYNEQFF.

This clonotype was seen many times. The rearrangement uses TRBV3-1 and TRBJ2-5, with a weak D call TRBD1 (6 bases). Between the trimmed V and J ends, which lost 1 base and 1 base, there was a span of 10 bases. Germline V CDR1 and CDR2: LGHDT, YNNKEL (reference sequence). This CDR3 has 15 amino acids. The CDR3 loop is CASSQGVGAQETQYF. DNA of the CDR3: TGTGCCAGCAGCCAAGGAGTGGGGGCCCAAGAGACCCAGTACTTC.

This clonotype has a count of ten or more. The chain carries TRBV14 and TRBJ2-7; 9 bases are shared with TRBD1. This CDR3 is 17 amino acids long. Germline assignment: CDR1 SGHDN and CDR2 FVKESK. The V and J ends lost 3 bases and 1 base, in that order; junction bases with no gene match: 10. As DNA, the CDR3 is TGTGCCAGCAGCCACGTTGCTCCGGGACAGGGATCCTACGAGCAGTACTTC. It yields the protein CASSHVAPGQGSYEQYF.

V usage is TRBV10-3 and J usage is TRBJ1-4, with D perhaps TRBD1 (5 bases). V lost 0 bases and J 7 bases, leaving 12 bases between the germline ends. This CDR3 has 15 amino acids. Germline V lookup: CDR1 ENHRY, CDR2 SYGVKD. CDR3 in DNA: TGTGCCATCAGTGAGTCGAGGGGCGTGAGTGAAAAACTGTTTTTT. As protein: CAISESRGVSEKLFF.

V usage is TRBV6-2 or TRBV6-3 and J usage is TRBJ2-5; 8 positions agree with TRBD1. This CDR3 region has 14 residues. The germline gives CDR1 MNHEY, CDR2 SVGEGT. Trimming cost V 6 bases and J 7 bases; bases outside gene matches: 10. The CDR3 spells CASSLSGGAGTQYF. CDR3 DNA: TGTGCCAGCAGCTTGTCAGGGGGCGCCGGGACCCAGTACTTC.

The table lists this clonotype with many counts. The chain recombines TRBV12-3 or TRBV12-4 with TRBJ2-5; no firm D call. There are 11 residues in the CDR3. V lost 4 bases and J lost 3, with 3 bases in between. The CDR3 reads CASSSEETQYF. The CDR3 region has the DNA TGTGCCAGCAGTTCGGAAGAGACCCAGTACTTC.

This clonotype was counted at least ten times. The J gene is TRBJ1-1, the V gene TRBV19; D remains ambiguous. This CDR3 has 13 residues. V was clipped by 5 bases and J by 1 base, with 8 bases between them. In germline, CDR1 is LNHDA, CDR2 SQIVND (reference sequence). CDR3 in DNA: TGTGCCAGTAGTTTGCTAGAGAACACTGAAGCTTTCTTT. Encoded protein: CASSLLENTEAFF.

In its sample, this clonotype was seen many times. V gene TRBV19 combines with J gene TRBJ1-1; D gene ambiguous. V lost 3 bases to trimming and J lost 5 bases, with 13 bases between them. The CDR3 extends over 14 amino acids. Germline V CDR1 and CDR2: LNHDA, SQIVND (reference sequence). CDR3 DNA sequence: TGTGCCAGTAGTATGGCAAGGCGGGAGACTGAAGCTTTCTTT. Its protein product is CASSMARRETEAFF.